This TCR beta chain was identified during a study of blood T cell repertoires in COVID-19. The repertoire was sequenced with immunoSEQ multiplex PCR; TCRdb's copy has only in-frame clones and lacks some. The data contain approximately 300,000 clones, nearly 90% of them singletons. The CDR3 loop spans 16 amino acids. Germline CDR1 is MDHEN and CDR2 is SYDVKM. V was pared by 3 bases and J by 6 bases, with 8 bases of the junction left unmatched. This chain uses TRBV28 with TRBJ2-7; TRBD2 matches at 13 bases. The receptor was isolated from a woman aged 40 to 50 with COVID-19, enrolled during active disease. What was sequenced was peripheral blood. CDR3 sequence: CASSLKTSGRTVEQYF. In DNA, the CDR3 is TGTGCCAGCAGTTTGAAGACTAGCGGGAGGACGGTCGAGCAGTACTTC.